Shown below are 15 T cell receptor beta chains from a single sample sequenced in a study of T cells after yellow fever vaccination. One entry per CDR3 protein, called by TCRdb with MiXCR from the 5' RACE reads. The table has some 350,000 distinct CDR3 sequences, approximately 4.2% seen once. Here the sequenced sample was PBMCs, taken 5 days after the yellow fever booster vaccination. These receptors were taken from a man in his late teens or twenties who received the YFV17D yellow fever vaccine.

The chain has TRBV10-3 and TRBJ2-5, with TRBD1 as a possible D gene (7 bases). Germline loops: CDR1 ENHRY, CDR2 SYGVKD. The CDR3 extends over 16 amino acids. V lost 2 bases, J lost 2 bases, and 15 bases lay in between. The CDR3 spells CAISERQGGTQETQYF. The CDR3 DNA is TGTGCCATCAGTGAGAGGCAGGGGGGAACTCAAGAGACCCAGTACTTC.

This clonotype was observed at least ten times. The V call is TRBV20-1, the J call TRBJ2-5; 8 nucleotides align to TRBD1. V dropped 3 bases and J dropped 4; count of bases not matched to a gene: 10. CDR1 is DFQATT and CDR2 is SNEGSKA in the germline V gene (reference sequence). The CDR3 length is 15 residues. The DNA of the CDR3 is TGCAGTGCTAGCGGGCAGGGGGCCGGTCGAGAGACCCAGTACTTC. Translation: CSASGQGAGRETQYF.

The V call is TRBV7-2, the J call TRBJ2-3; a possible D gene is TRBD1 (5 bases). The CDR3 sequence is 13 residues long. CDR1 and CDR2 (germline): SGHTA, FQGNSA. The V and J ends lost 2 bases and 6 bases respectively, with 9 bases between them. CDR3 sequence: CASSLRWGDTQYF. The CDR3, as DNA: TGTGCCAGCAGCTTACGGTGGGGCGATACGCAGTATTTT.

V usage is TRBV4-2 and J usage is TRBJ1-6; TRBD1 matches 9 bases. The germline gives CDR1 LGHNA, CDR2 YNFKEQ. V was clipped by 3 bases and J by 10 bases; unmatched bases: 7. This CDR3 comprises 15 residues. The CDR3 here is CASSHPGQGYSPLHF. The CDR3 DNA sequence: TGTGCCAGCAGCCACCCGGGACAGGGATACTCACCCCTCCACTTT.

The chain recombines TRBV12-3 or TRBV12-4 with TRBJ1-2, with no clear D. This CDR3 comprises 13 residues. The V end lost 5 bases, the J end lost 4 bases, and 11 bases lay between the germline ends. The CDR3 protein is CASSVGGVYGYTF. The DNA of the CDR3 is TGTGCCAGCAGTGTTGGAGGAGTCTATGGCTACACCTTC.

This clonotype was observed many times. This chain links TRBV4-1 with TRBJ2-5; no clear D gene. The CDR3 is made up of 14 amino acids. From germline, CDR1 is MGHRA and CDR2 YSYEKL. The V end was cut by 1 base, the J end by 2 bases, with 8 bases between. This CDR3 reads CASSQGVTQETQYF. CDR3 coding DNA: TGCGCCAGCAGCCAAGGAGTAACTCAAGAGACCCAGTACTTC.

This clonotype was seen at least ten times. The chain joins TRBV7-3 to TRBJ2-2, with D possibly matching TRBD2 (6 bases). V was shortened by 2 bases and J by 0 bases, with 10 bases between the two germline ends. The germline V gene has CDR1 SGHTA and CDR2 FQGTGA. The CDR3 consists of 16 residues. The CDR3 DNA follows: TGTGCCAGCAGCTTACGGGGGACCGCGAACACCGGGGAGCTGTTTTTT. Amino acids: CASSLRGTANTGELFF.

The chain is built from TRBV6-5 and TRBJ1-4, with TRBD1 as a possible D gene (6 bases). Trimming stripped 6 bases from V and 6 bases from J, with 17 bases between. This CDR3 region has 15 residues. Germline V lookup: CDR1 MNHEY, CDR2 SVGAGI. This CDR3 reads CASRPLTGADEKLFF. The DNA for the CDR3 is TGTGCCAGCAGGCCTCTGACGGGGGCTGATGAAAAACTGTTTTTT.

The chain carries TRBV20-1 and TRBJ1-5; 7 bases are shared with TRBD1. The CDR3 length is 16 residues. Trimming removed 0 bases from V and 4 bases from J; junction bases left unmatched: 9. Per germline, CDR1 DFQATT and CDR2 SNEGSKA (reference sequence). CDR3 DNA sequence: TGCAGTGCTAGAGATATTAGACGGGACAGTAATCAGCCCCAGCATTTT. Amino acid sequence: CSARDIRRDSNQPQHF.

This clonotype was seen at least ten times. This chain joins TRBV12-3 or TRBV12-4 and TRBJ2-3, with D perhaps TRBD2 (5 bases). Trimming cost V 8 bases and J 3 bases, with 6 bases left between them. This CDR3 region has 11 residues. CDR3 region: CASEGTDTQYF. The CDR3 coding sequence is TGTGCCAGCGAGGGAACAGATACGCAGTATTTT.

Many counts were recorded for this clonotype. This chain's CDR3 is CASSAAYEQYF. The CDR3 bases are TGTGCCAGCAGCGCCGCCTACGAGCAGTACTTC. The chain combines TRBV7-2 with TRBJ2-7; no clear D. CDR1 is SGHTA and CDR2 is FQGNSA in the germline V gene. V lost 5 bases and J lost 2, with 4 bases in between. The CDR3 is 11 residues long.

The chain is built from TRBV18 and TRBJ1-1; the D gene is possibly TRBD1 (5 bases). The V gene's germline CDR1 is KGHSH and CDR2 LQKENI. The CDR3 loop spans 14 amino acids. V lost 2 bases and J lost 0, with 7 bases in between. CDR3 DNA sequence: TGTGCCAGCTCACCAAAGGGGATGAACACTGAAGCTTTCTTT. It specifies CASSPKGMNTEAFF.

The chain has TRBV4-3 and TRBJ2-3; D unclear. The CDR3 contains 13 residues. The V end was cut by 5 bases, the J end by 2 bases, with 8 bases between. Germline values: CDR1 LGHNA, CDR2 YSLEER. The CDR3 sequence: CASSKGHTDTQYF. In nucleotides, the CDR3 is TGCGCCAGCAGCAAGGGCCACACAGATACGCAGTATTTT.

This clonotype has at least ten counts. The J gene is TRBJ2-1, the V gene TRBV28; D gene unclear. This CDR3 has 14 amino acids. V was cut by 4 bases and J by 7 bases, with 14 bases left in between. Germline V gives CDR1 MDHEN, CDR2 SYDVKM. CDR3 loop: CASSSASVMNEQFF. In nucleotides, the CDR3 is TGTGCCAGCAGTTCCGCGTCGGTTATGAATGAGCAGTTCTTC.

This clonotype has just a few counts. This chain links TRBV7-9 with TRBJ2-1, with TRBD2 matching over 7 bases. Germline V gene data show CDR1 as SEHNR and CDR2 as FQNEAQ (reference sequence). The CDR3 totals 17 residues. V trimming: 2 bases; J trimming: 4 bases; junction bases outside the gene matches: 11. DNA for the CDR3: TGTGCCAGCAGCTTACGACTAGCCTCAGAGAGTTACAATGAGCAGTTCTTC. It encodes CASSLRLASESYNEQFF.